The T cell receptor (beta chain) under discussion was sequenced for a study of cytomegalovirus exposure and HLA in healthy donors. Study-wide context: Out of 150 million to 200 million T cells, an earlier analysis found 117 million unique TCR beta sequences in total. Study results and caveats: Productive rates of about 87% or about 30% were seen for most TCR beta V segments in an earlier analysis.

Healthy bone marrow donors made up the cohort. PCR amplification relied on 60 Vbeta primers (plus 13 Jbeta primers). The assay was immunoSEQ multiplex PCR, and TCRdb's table has in-frame clones only and misses some. The table records more than 95,000 clones, over 65% of them present only once. As for this clone: Its antigen is unknown.

Between the trimmed V and J ends, which lost 0 bases and 5 bases, there was a span of 17 bases. The germline V gene has CDR1 SGHTS and CDR2 YDEGEE. The CDR3 extends over 16 amino acids. Sequencing input: PBMCs. The receptor was isolated from a man aged 25-40 years in good health and CMV-seronegative. V and J are TRBV5-8 and TRBJ2-5; a weak D match, TRBD1 (5 bases). The CDR3 DNA sequence: TGTGCCAGCAGCTTGGTTCCCGGATCAGGGATGGAGACCCAGTACTTC. It specifies CASSLVPGSGMETQYF.